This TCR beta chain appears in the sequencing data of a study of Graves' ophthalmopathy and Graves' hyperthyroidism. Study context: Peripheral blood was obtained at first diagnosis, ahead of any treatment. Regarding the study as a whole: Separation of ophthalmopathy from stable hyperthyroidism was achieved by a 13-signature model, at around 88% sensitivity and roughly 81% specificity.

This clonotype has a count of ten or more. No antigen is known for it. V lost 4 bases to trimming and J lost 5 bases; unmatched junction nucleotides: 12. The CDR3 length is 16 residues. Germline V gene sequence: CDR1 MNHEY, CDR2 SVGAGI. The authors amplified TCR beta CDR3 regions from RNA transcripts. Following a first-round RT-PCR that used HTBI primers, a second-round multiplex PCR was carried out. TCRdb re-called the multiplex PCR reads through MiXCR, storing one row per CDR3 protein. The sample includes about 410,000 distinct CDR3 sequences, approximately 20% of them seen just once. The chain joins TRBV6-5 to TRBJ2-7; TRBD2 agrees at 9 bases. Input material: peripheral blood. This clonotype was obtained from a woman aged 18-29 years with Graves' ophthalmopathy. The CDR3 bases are TGTGCCAGCAGTTGGATTAGCGGGAGAGTTCCCCACGAGCAGTACTTC. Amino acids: CASSWISGRVPHEQYF.